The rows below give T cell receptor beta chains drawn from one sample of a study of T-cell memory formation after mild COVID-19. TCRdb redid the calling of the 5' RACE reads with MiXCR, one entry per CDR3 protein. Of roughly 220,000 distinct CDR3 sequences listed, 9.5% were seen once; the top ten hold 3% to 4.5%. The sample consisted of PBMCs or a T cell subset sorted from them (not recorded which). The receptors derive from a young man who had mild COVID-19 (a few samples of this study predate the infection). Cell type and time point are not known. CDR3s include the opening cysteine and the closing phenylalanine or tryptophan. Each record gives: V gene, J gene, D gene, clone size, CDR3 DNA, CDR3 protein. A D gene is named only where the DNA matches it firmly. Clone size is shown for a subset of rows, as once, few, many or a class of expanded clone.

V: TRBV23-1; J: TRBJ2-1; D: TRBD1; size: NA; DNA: TGCGCCAGCAGTCAATCTTATCCGGGACAGGGGGCGCAAAGGCGGTTCTTC; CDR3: CASSQSYPGQGAQRRFF
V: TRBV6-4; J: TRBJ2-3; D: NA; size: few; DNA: TGTGCCAGCAGTGACATAGGGGGGACGGGCGTGAATACGCAGTATTTT; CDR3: CASSDIGGTGVNTQYF
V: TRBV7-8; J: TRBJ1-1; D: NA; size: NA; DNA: TGTGCCAGCAGCTTAGTCGGGGGGTTGGGTACTGAAGCTTTCTTT; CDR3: CASSLVGGLGTEAFF
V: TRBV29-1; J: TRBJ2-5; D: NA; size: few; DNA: TGCAGCGTTGTCGGAGTTAGGGGGGAGACCCAGTACTTC; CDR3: CSVVGVRGETQYF
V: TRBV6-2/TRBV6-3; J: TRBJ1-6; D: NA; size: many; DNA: TGTGCCAGCAGTTACCGGGATTCACCCCTCCACTTT; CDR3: CASSYRDSPLHF
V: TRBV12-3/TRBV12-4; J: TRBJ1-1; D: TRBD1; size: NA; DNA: TGTGCCAGCACCCTAGGCACAGGGGGTGAAGCTTTCTTT; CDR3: CASTLGTGGEAFF
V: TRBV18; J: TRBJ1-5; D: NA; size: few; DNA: TGTGCCAGCTCACCCCCGGGGGGTCTCAATCAGCCCCAGCATTTT; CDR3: CASSPPGGLNQPQHF
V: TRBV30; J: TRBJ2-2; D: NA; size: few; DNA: TGTGCCTGGAGCTCCGGGGGGGAGCTGTTTTTT; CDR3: CAWSSGGELFF
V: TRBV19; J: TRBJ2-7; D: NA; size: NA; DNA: TGTGCCAGTAGTATGGACGTATTGAGCTCCTACGAGCAGTACTTC; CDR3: CASSMDVLSSYEQYF
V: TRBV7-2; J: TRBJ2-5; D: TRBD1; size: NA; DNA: TGTGCCAGCAGCTTAGTTCGGGGACAGTTACAAGAGACCCAGTACTTC; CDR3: CASSLVRGQLQETQYF
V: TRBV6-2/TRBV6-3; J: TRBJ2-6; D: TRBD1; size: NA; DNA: TGTGCCAGCAGTAAACAGGGGACTGGGGCCAACGTCCTGACTTTC; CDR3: CASSKQGTGANVLTF
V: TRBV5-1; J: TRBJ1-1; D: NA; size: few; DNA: TGCGCCAGCAGCTTCTCCCCTATGACCGGCGGAAACACTGAAGCTTTCTTT; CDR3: CASSFSPMTGGNTEAFF
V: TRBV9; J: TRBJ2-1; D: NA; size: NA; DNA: TGTGCCAGCAGCCCTCGACTAGAGTCGTGGGGCAATGAGCAGTTCTTC; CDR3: CASSPRLESWGNEQFF
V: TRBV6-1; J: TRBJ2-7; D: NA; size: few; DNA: TGTGCCAGCAGTGTTTGGGGCGAGCAGTACTTC; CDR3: CASSVWGEQYF
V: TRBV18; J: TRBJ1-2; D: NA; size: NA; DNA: TGTGCCAGCTCACCACCGGCTGGGACCGACGGCTACACCTTC; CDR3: CASSPPAGTDGYTF